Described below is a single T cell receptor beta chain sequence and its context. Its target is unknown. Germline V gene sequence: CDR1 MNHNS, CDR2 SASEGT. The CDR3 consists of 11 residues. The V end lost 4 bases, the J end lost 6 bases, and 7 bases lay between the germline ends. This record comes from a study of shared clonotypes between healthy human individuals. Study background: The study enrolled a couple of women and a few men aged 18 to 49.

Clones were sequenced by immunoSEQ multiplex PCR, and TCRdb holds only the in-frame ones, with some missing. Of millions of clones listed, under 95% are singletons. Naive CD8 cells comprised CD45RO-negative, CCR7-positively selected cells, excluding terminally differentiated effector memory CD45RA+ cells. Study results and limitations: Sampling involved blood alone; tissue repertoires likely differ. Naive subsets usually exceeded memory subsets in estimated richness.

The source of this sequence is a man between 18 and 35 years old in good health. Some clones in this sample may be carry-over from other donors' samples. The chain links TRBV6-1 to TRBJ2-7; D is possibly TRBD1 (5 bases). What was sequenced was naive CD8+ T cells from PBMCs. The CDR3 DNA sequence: TGTGCCAGCAGTGCAGGGTTCGAGCAGTACTTC. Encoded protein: CASSAGFEQYF.